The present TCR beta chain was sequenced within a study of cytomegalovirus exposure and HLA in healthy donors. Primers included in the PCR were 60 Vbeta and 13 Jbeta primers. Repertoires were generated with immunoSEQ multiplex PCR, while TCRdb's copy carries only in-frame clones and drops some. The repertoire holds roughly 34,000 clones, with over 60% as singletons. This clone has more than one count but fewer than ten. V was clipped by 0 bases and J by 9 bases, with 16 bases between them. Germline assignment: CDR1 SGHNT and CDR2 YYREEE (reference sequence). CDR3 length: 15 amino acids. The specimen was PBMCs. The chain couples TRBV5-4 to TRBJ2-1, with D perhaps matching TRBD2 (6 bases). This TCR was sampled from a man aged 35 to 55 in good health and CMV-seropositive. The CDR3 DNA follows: TGTGCCAGCAGCTTGGGAGGGGACTTCGGATCTGAGCAGTTCTTC. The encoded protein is CASSLGGDFGSEQFF. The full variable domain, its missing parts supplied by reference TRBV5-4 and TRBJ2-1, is ETGVTQSPTHLIKTRGQQVTLRCSSQSGHNTVSWYQQALGQGPQFIFQYYREEENGRGNFPPRFSGLQFPNYSSELNVNALELDDSALYLCASSLGGDFGSEQFFGPGTRLTVL.